These 3 T cell receptor beta chains share one sample of origin, sequenced in a study of vaccination effects on CD4 cells after COVID-19. Method: immunoSEQ multiplex PCR; TCRdb's copy keeps in-frame clones and lacks some. The sample lists just under 45,000 clones; roughly four fifths were seen once. The antigens for these receptors are not known. After expansion with viral peptide pools in the ViraFEST assay, antigen-specific CD4+ T cells were sequenced. At the end of nine to ten days of culture, CD4+ T cells were isolated. Vaccinees lacked prior SARS-CoV-2 infection and tested negative for nucleocapsid antibodies. The material was CD4+ T cells from PBMCs cultured with SARS-CoV-2 spike peptides, obtained before COVID-19 vaccination. These receptors originate from a human donor who received a COVID-19 vaccine.

The chain links TRBV3-1 (or the pseudogene TRBV3-2) to TRBJ2-7, with 11 bases fitting TRBD2. The V segment lost 1 base and the J segment 7 bases; nucleotides outside the gene matches: 9. The CDR3 covers 16 residues. Germline CDR1 and CDR2: LGHDT and YNNKEL (reference sequence). CDR3 sequence: CASSQGLAGGPREQYV. CDR3 nucleotides: TGTGCCAGCAGCCAAGGGTTAGCGGGGGGGCCTCGAGAGCAGTACGTC.

The chain links TRBV12-3 or TRBV12-4 to TRBJ2-7, with D unresolved. The CDR3 length is 11 residues. V was cut by 4 bases and J by 4 bases, with 5 bases left in between. The CDR3 is CASSSGYEQYV. In nucleotides, the CDR3 is TGTGCCAGCAGTTCAGGATACGAGCAGTACGTC.

Written as DNA, the CDR3 is TGTGCCAGTAGTATAAAAGGGTCGGGGAAGACCCAGTACTTC. Translating gives CASSIKGSGKTQYF. The chain couples TRBV19 to TRBJ2-5; tentative D call: TRBD2 (5 bases). V was pared by 2 bases and J by 6 bases, with 13 bases between. There are 14 residues in the CDR3. Germline V gene sequence: CDR1 LNHDA, CDR2 SQIVND (reference sequence).